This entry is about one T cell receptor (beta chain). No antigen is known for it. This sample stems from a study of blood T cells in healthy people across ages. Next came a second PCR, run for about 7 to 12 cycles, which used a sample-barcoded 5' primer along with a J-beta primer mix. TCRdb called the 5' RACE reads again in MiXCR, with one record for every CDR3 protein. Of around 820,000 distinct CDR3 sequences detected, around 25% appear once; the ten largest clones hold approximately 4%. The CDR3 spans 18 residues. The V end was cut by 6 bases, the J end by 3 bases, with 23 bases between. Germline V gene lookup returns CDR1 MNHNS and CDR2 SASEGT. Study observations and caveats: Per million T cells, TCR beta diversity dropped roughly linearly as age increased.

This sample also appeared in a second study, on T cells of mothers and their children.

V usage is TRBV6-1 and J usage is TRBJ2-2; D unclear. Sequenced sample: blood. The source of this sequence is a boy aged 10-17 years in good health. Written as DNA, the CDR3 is TGTGCCAGCAGCACGCGTGGGATATCCAACGCGGACACCGGGGAGCTGTTTTTT. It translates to CASSTRGISNADTGELFF.